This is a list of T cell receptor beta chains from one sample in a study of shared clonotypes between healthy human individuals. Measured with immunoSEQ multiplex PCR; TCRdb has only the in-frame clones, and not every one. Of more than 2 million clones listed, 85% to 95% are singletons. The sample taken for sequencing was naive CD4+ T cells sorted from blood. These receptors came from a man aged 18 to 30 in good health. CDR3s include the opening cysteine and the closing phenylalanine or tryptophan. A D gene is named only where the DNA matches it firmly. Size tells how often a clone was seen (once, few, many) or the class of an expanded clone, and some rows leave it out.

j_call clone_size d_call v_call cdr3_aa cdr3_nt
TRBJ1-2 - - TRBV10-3 CAISEKGVNYGYTF TGTGCCATCAGTGAGAAGGGGGTAAACTATGGCTACACCTTC
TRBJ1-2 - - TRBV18 CASSPSPDRNYGYTF TGTGCCAGCTCACCGTCACCCGACAGAAACTATGGCTACACCTTC
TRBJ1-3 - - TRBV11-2 CASSLAGISGNTIYF TGTGCCAGCAGCTTAGCCGGGATCTCTGGAAACACCATATATTTT
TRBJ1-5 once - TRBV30 CAWSRAKSNQPQHF TGTGCCTGGAGTCGGGCCAAAAGCAATCAGCCCCAGCATTTT
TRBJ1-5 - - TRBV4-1 CASSQGGTPILLNQPQHF TGCGCCAGCAGCCAAGGTGGGACACCTATTTTGCTCAATCAGCCCCAGCATTTT
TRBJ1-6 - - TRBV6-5 CASSYGQRDNSPLHF TGTGCCAGCAGTTACGGGCAGAGAGATAATTCACCCCTCCACTTT
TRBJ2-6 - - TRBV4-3 CASSQDSSSGANVLTF TGCGCCAGCAGCCAAGATTCCAGCTCTGGGGCCAACGTCCTGACTTTC
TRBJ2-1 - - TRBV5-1 CASSYSGTYNEQFF TGCGCCAGCAGCTACTCCGGGACATACAATGAGCAGTTCTTC
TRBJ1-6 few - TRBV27 CASSQRVSSPLHF TGTGCCAGCAGCCAGAGGGTGTCCTCACCCCTCCACTTT
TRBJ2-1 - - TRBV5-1 CASSLSQGWDEQFF TGCGCCAGCAGCTTGTCCCAGGGGTGGGATGAGCAGTTCTTC
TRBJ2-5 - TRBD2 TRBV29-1 CSAGTSGRGETQYF TGCAGCGCCGGGACTAGCGGGAGAGGAGAGACCCAGTACTTC
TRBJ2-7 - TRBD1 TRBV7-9 CASSLTDRAHEQYF TGTGCCAGCAGCTTGACGGACAGGGCCCACGAGCAGTACTTC
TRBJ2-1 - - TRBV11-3 CASSEGTYSYNEQFF TGTGCCAGCAGCGAGGGGACATACTCCTACAATGAGCAGTTCTTC
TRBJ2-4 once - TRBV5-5 CASSLVGGGSKNIQYF TGTGCCAGCAGCTTGGTTGGCGGTGGCAGCAAAAACATTCAGTACTTC
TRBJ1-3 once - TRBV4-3 CASSQDGQSALGNTIYF TGCGCCAGCAGCCAAGACGGACAGTCGGCTCTTGGAAACACCATATATTTT
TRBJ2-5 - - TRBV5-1 CASRDGLQETQYF TGCGCCAGCAGGGACGGACTCCAAGAGACCCAGTACTTC
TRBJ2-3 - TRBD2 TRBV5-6 CASSLGLAAYTSTDTQYF TGTGCCAGCAGCTTGGGGCTAGCGGCCTACACTAGCACAGATACGCAGTATTTT
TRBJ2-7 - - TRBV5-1 CASSGGSSYEQYF TGCGCCAGCAGCGGAGGGTCATCCTACGAGCAGTACTTC
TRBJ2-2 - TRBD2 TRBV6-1 CASSGGVAGGGTGELFF TGTGCCAGCAGTGGGGGCGTGGCGGGAGGAGGAACCGGGGAGCTGTTTTTT
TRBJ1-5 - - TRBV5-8 CASSLVRGQPQHF TGTGCCAGCAGCTTGGTGAGGGGTCAGCCCCAGCATTTT
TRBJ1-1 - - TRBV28 CASNQPGLGGPEAFF TGTGCCAGCAACCAACCGGGACTCGGGGGTCCTGAAGCTTTCTTT
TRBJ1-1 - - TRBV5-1 CASSLDRADTEAFF TGCGCCAGCAGCTTGGACAGGGCTGACACTGAAGCTTTCTTT
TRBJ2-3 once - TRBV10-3 CAIAQVGADTQYF TGTGCCATCGCTCAAGTGGGGGCAGATACGCAGTATTTT
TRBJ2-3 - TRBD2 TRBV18 CASSPVAGLGTDTQYF TGTGCCAGCTCACCAGTAGCGGGGCTAGGCACAGATACGCAGTATTTT
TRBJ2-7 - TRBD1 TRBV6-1 CASRATGRYEQYF TGTGCCAGCAGGGCGACAGGGAGATACGAGCAGTACTTC
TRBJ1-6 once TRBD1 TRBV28 CASWDSNSPLHF TGTGCCAGCTGGGACAGCAATTCACCCCTCCACTTT
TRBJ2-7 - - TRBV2 CASSFSGTPYEQYF TGTGCCAGCAGTTTTAGCGGTACCCCCTACGAGCAGTACTTC
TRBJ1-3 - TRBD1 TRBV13 CASSPNRGAGNTIYF TGTGCCAGCAGTCCAAACAGGGGTGCCGGAAACACCATATATTTT
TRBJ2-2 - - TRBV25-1 CASRSTGIGELFF TGTGCCAGCAGAAGCACAGGGATCGGGGAGCTGTTTTTT
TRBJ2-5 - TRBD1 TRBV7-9 CASSYRTGRGETQYF TGTGCCAGCAGCTATCGGACAGGGCGTGGAGAGACCCAGTACTTC
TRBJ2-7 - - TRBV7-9 CASSTRQAPKQYF TGTGCCAGCAGCACGAGACAGGCCCCCAAACAGTACTTC
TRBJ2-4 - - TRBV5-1 CASSFVGEDIQYF TGCGCCAGCAGCTTCGTCGGCGAGGACATTCAGTACTTC
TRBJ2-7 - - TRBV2 CASSARDYEQYF TGTGCCAGCAGTGCCAGGGACTACGAGCAGTACTTC